One and the same sample provided the 29 T cell receptor beta chains below, sequenced in a study of beta chain features in type 1 diabetes. Every bit of the isolated RNA underwent reverse transcription, so sequencing read expressed TCRB transcripts. The repertoire was sequenced with immunoSEQ multiplex PCR; TCRdb's copy has only in-frame clones and lacks some. The sample comprises about 220,000 clones, approximately 10% of which are singletons, and 1% to 1.5% rests with the top ten. Sequencing was done on a sample of central memory CD4+ T cells from blood. These receptors all stem from a man aged 18 to 29 in good health.

The chain combines TRBV5-4 with TRBJ2-1; D is unclear. Germline V gene data show CDR1 as SGHNT and CDR2 as YYREEE (reference sequence). Deletions cut 3 bases from V and 0 bases from J, with 10 bases between. The CDR3 loop spans 15 amino acids. The CDR3 loop reads CASSSRHSSYNEQFF. The CDR3 DNA reads TGTGCCAGCAGCTCCCGTCACAGCTCCTACAATGAGCAGTTCTTC.

In its sample, this clone was seen once. The rearrangement links TRBV5-1 to TRBJ1-2; D is possibly TRBD1 (5 bases). V was shortened by 4 bases and J by 4 bases, with 14 bases between the two germline ends. Germline V gene lookup returns CDR1 SGHRS and CDR2 YFSETQ. The CDR3 consists of 14 residues. CDR3 in DNA: TGCGCCAGCAGCGAACCCAGGGATCCCTATGGCTACACCTTC. It yields the protein CASSEPRDPYGYTF. Supplemented by reference TRBV5-1 and TRBJ1-2, the full variable domain reads KAGVTQTPRYLIKTRGQQVTLSCSPISGHRSVSWYQQTPGQGLQFLFEYFSETQRNKGNFPGRFSGRQFSNSRSEMNVSTLELGDSALYLCASSEPRDPYGYTFGSGTRLTVV.

This clone was picked up many times. Distinct nucleotide sequences in the sample also encode this CDR3. The V gene is TRBV2, the J gene TRBJ2-3, with TRBD1 identical over 8 bases. Per the germline V gene, CDR1 is SNHLY and CDR2 is FYNNEI. The CDR3 sequence is 14 residues long. V shed 8 bases and J 0 bases; nucleotides not matched to a gene: 4. CDR3 bases: TGTGCCAGCGGTCGGGACAGGAGCACAGATACGCAGTATTTT. Translation: CASGRDRSTDTQYF.

The chain couples TRBV30 to TRBJ1-1; D uncertain. The germline gives CDR1 GTSNPN, CDR2 SVGIG (reference sequence). This CDR3 has 15 amino acids. Between the trimmed V and J ends, which lost 3 bases and 2 bases, there was a span of 16 bases. DNA for the CDR3: TGTGCCTGGAGGAGAGGCAGAACAAGAAACACTGAAGCTTTCTTT. It yields the protein CAWRRGRTRNTEAFF.

There are a few counts of this clone. V and J are TRBV6-1 and TRBJ2-2; 7 bases are a match to TRBD1. V lost 8 bases to trimming and J lost 6 bases; unmatched junction nucleotides: 12. Germline loops: CDR1 MNHNS, CDR2 SASEGT. CDR3 size: 15 residues. The CDR3 DNA is TGTGCCAGCGCAATAATGACAGGGCGTTCCGGGGAGCTGTTTTTT. Translated: CASAIMTGRSGELFF.

The rearrangement links TRBV7-2 to TRBJ2-3; 9 nucleotides align to TRBD1. V was clipped by 5 bases and J by 3 bases; unmatched bases: 3. This CDR3 comprises 14 residues. Per germline, CDR1 SGHTA and CDR2 FQGNSA. CDR3 sequence reads: CASSRDRATDTQYF. In nucleotides, the CDR3 is TGTGCCAGCAGCCGGGACAGGGCAACAGATACGCAGTATTTT. The variable domain in full, completed from reference TRBV7-2 and TRBJ2-3, reads GAGVSQSPSNKVTEKGKDVELRCDPISGHTALYWYRQSLGQGLEFLIYFQGNSAPDKSGLPSDRFSAERTGGSVSTLTIQRTQQEDSAVYLCASSRDRATDTQYFGPGTRLTVL.

This clone was seen only a few times. The gene calls are TRBV10-3 and TRBJ2-5, with D unclear. The germline V gene encodes CDR1 ENHRY and CDR2 SYGVKD. The CDR3 consists of 13 residues. V lost 0 bases and J lost 5, with 7 bases in between. CDR3 DNA: TGTGCCATCAGTGAGTCCCCGGAGGAGACCCAGTACTTC. Residues: CAISESPEETQYF.

This clone has only a few counts. This chain connects TRBV28 to TRBJ2-3, with unresolved D. This CDR3 region has 12 residues. Germline CDR1 is MDHEN and CDR2 is SYDVKM. The V end lost 5 bases, the J end lost 10 bases, and 13 bases lay between the germline ends. The CDR3 DNA reads as TGTGCCAGCAGTACAACCCCCCAGTCGCAGTATTTT. Protein: CASSTTPQSQYF.

The rearrangement uses TRBV7-2 and TRBJ2-5; D is possibly TRBD2 (8 bases). The CDR3 sequence is 15 residues long. The germline V and J ends were trimmed by 5 bases and 4 bases, with 17 bases remaining between them. Per germline, CDR1 SGHTA and CDR2 FQGNSA. The CDR3 DNA follows: TGTGCCAGCAGCCCCGGGGGGGAGGGGGCAGAGACCCAGTACTTC. Amino acid sequence: CASSPGGEGAETQYF.

This clone was observed a few times. The junction does not match germline at one end; this may be a read error. V and J are TRBV7-9 and TRBJ1-5; a weak D match, TRBD1 (5 bases). There are 15 residues in the CDR3. Germline V CDR1 and CDR2: SEHNR, FQNEAQ (reference sequence). In nucleotides, the CDR3 is TGCGCCAGCAGCCAAGATAGAGGGGCCGGTGAGCCCCAGCATTTT. It specifies CASSQDRGAGEPQHF.

The table lists this clone with a few counts. V gene TRBV25-1 combines with J gene TRBJ2-3; 9 bases fit TRBD2. This CDR3 is 18 amino acids long. The ends lost 5 bases at V and 3 bases at J; junction bases unmatched: 15. Germline V gene data show CDR1 as MGHDK and CDR2 as SYGVNS. CDR3 nucleotides: TGTGCCAGCAGTATTGCGGTTGCAGCGGGAGGTGGGACAGATACGCAGTATTTT. It yields the protein CASSIAVAAGGGTDTQYF.

This clone was seen only a few times. V and J are TRBV4-2 and TRBJ2-1; perhaps TRBD2 as D (6 bases). This CDR3 spans 13 amino acids. Germline CDR1 is LGHNA and CDR2 is YNFKEQ. V was pared by 0 bases and J by 10 bases, with 10 bases between. The CDR3 here is CASSQERGKEQFF. The CDR3 coding sequence is TGTGCCAGCAGCCAAGAACGGGGGAAGGAGCAGTTCTTC.

J is TRBJ2-6 and V is TRBV18; perhaps TRBD1 as D (6 bases). There are 16 residues in the CDR3. Per the germline V gene, CDR1 is KGHSH and CDR2 is LQKENI. V was trimmed by 6 bases and J by 0 bases, leaving 12 bases between them. The CDR3 sequence: CASSDSLNSGANVLTF. The CDR3 DNA reads as TGTGCCAGCTCGGACAGCTTAAACTCTGGGGCCAACGTCCTGACTTTC. The full variable domain, with the rest looked up from reference TRBV18 and TRBJ2-6, is NAGVMQNPRHLVRRRGQEARLRCSPMKGHSHVYWYRQLPEEGLKFMVYLQKENIIDESGMPKERFSAEFPKEGPSILRIQQVVRGDSAAYFCASSDSLNSGANVLTFGAGSRLTVL.

On this clone itself: A clone one base away is much larger, so this may be a read error. The chain combines TRBV29-1 with TRBJ2-1; TRBD2 agrees at 9 bases. CDR1 and CDR2 (germline): SQVTM, ANQGSEA. The CDR3 has 10 residues. The CDR3, as DNA: TGCAGCGTTGAAGGGACTAGCGAGATCTTC. Its protein is CSVEGTSEIF.

This clone occurred a few times. CDR3 sequence (DNA): TGTGCCAGCAGAGAAACCGTACAAGAGACCCAGTACTTC. As protein: CASRETVQETQYF. V is TRBV6-5 and J is TRBJ2-5; unclear D gene. There are 13 residues in the CDR3. V was trimmed by 6 bases and J by 2 bases, leaving 10 bases between them. From germline, CDR1 is MNHEY and CDR2 SVGAGI.

This clone occurred a few times. Other DNA sequences in this specimen translate into the identical CDR3. This chain joins TRBV6-6 and TRBJ1-1; 7 bases map to TRBD1. The germline V gene encodes CDR1 MNHNY and CDR2 SVGAGI (reference sequence). V lost 0 bases, J lost 5 bases, and 3 bases stayed unmatched. The CDR3 totals 14 residues. The chain's CDR3 is CASSYSQGGTEAFF. In nucleotides, the CDR3 is TGTGCCAGCAGTTACTCCCAGGGGGGGACTGAAGCTTTCTTT.

Comments on this clone: This specimen includes other DNA sequences encoding the same CDR3. Here the CDR3 DNA reads TGTGCCAGCTCACCACCGGACAGGAACTACGAGCAGTACTTC. The encoded protein is CASSPPDRNYEQYF. The V gene is TRBV18, the J gene TRBJ2-7, with 7 bases that match TRBD1. Germline V gene lookup returns CDR1 KGHSH and CDR2 LQKENI. CDR3 length: 14 residues. V trimming: 0 bases; J trimming: 3 bases; junction bases outside the gene matches: 2.

This clone has a handful of counts. It differs at one base from a far larger clone, so likely a read error. The gene calls are TRBV7-2 and TRBJ2-3; D assignment may be TRBD1 or TRBD2 (6 bases each). V was pared by 2 bases and J by 0 bases, with 12 bases between. CDR3 length: 16 amino acids. CDR1 and CDR2 from the germline V gene are SGHTA and FQGNSA. In nucleotides, the CDR3 is TGTGCCAGCAGCTTATTTTGGGGGGCTAGCACAGATACGCAGTATTTT. It codes for CASSLFWGASTDTQYF.

The chain carries TRBV18 and TRBJ1-1; D might be TRBD1 (5 bases). Germline loops: CDR1 KGHSH, CDR2 LQKENI. CDR3 size: 14 residues. Trimming stripped 3 bases from V and 1 base from J, with 9 bases between. CDR3 region: CASSPYDRNTEAFF. CDR3 DNA: TGTGCCAGCTCACCTTACGACAGGAACACTGAAGCTTTCTTT.

The gene calls are TRBV30 and TRBJ1-2, with a tentative D call TRBD1 (5 bases). Trimming took off 2 bases at V and 7 bases at J, with 11 bases between the two ends. CDR1 is GTSNPN, CDR2 SVGIG, per germline (reference sequence). The CDR3 loop spans 12 amino acids. The CDR3 DNA follows: TGTGCCTGGAGTTTGGGGCGGGTTGGCTACACCTTC. This codes for CAWSLGRVGYTF.

This clone has only a few counts. Other DNA sequences in this specimen translate into the identical CDR3. The CDR3 DNA reads TGCAGCGCCGGGCCCCAAGAGACCCAGTACTTC. Translated: CSAGPQETQYF. The chain carries TRBV29-1 and TRBJ2-5; D gene unclear. Germline V gives CDR1 SQVTM, CDR2 ANQGSEA. Trimming left V 7 bases short and J 1 base short, with 7 bases between. The CDR3 length is 11 residues.

The rearrangement joins TRBV5-4 to TRBJ2-3; a weak D match, TRBD2 (6 bases). The V gene lost 7 bases and the J gene lost 0 bases, with 15 bases spanning the gap. The germline gives CDR1 SGHNT, CDR2 YYREEE (reference sequence). CDR3 length equals 15 residues. CDR3 in DNA: TGTGCCAGCGGATCCGGCGGGACTAGCACAGATACGCAGTATTTT. Protein sequence: CASGSGGTSTDTQYF.

This clone has more than one count but fewer than ten. The rearrangement joins TRBV5-4 to TRBJ2-1; D possibly matches TRBD1 or TRBD2 (5 bases each). The V gene lost 4 bases and the J gene lost 8 bases, with 16 bases spanning the gap. The CDR3 sequence is 14 residues long. Germline CDR1 SGHNT, CDR2 YYREEE (reference sequence). For the CDR3, the DNA is TGTGCCAGCAGCCCGGGACGCCGGACCGATGAGCAGTTCTTC. This translates into CASSPGRRTDEQFF.

This sequence joins TRBV5-1 and TRBJ2-2; weak D call: TRBD1 (6 bases). Germline lookup yields CDR1 SGHRS and CDR2 YFSETQ. V lost 0 bases to trimming and J lost 1 base, with 10 bases between them. The CDR3 spans 16 residues. The CDR3, as DNA: TGCGCCAGCAGCTTGGCAGAGACAGGGAACACCGGGGAGCTGTTTTTT. This translates into CASSLAETGNTGELFF.

This clone was observed a handful of times. The chain links TRBV11-2 to TRBJ2-1; TRBD2 agrees at 10 bases. This CDR3 is 14 amino acids long. Germline assignment: CDR1 SGHAT and CDR2 FQNNGV. With V trimmed by 6 bases and J by 7 bases, 6 bases remained unmatched. The CDR3 DNA reads as TGTGCCAGCAGATCTTCTAGCGGGAGAAATGAGCAGTTCTTC. Residues: CASRSSSGRNEQFF. Supplemented by reference TRBV11-2 and TRBJ2-1, the full variable domain reads EAGVAQSPRYKIIEKRQSVAFWCNPISGHATLYWYQQILGQGPKLLIQFQNNGVVDDSQLPKDRFSAERLKGVDSTLKIQPAKLEDSAVYLCASRSSSGRNEQFFGPGTRLTVL.

The chain joins TRBV20-1 to TRBJ1-1; D unresolved. This CDR3 has 11 residues. The germline V gene encodes CDR1 DFQATT and CDR2 SNEGSKA (reference sequence). The V and J ends lost 5 bases and 6 bases respectively, with 10 bases between them. The CDR3 DNA is TGCAGTGCTGAGAGGGTCCCTGAAGCTTTCTTT. It encodes CSAERVPEAFF.

This clone has only a few counts. The chain combines TRBV18 with TRBJ2-5, with D possibly being TRBD1 or TRBD2 (5 bases each). Per germline, CDR1 KGHSH and CDR2 LQKENI. The CDR3 loop spans 15 amino acids. Trimming left V 2 bases short and J 5 bases short, with 15 bases between. In DNA, the CDR3 is TGTGCCAGCTCACCAAGGGGTCTCTCGGGGGAGACCCAGTACTTC. It codes for CASSPRGLSGETQYF. The full variable domain, rest sourced from reference TRBV18 and TRBJ2-5, is NAGVMQNPRHLVRRRGQEARLRCSPMKGHSHVYWYRQLPEEGLKFMVYLQKENIIDESGMPKERFSAEFPKEGPSILRIQQVVRGDSAAYFCASSPRGLSGETQYFGPGTRLLVL.

The chain couples TRBV30 to TRBJ2-1; weak D call: TRBD2 (6 bases). Germline values: CDR1 GTSNPN, CDR2 SVGIG (reference sequence). V dropped 6 bases and J dropped 0 bases, with 18 bases sitting between them. This CDR3 comprises 16 residues. Written as DNA, the CDR3 is TGTGCCTGCAGCTACCGGGGGTCACTCTCCTACAATGAGCAGTTCTTC. It yields the protein CACSYRGSLSYNEQFF.

This clone occurred a few times. The chain is built from TRBV30 and TRBJ1-3, with TRBD1 matching 9 bases. CDR1 and CDR2 (germline): GTSNPN, SVGIG (reference sequence). This CDR3 is built from 15 residues. With V trimmed by 2 bases and J by 2 bases, 4 bases remained unmatched. CDR3 amino acids: CAWSRDRVTGNTIYF. CDR3 coding DNA: TGTGCCTGGAGTCGGGACAGGGTAACTGGAAACACCATATATTTT.